This T cell receptor beta chain derives from a study of blood T cell repertoires in COVID-19. Study-level background: Collection of acute and convalescent COVID-19 samples took place in the United States, Italy and Spain.

The CDR3 spans 17 residues. CDR1 SGDLS and CDR2 YYNGEE come from the germline V gene. Trimming at V came to 1 base and at J to 1 base, leaving 5 bases not matched to a gene. Using immunoSEQ multiplex PCR, the repertoire was profiled, and TCRdb retains in-frame clones only, with some absent. The data show around 310,000 clones, nearly 90% seen once. The sequence was obtained from a woman aged 40 to 50 with COVID-19, enrolled during active disease. The J gene is TRBJ2-6, the V gene TRBV9; 7 bases line up with TRBD1. The specimen was peripheral blood. DNA of the CDR3: TGTGCCAGCAGCGTATTACAGGGGAGATCTGGGGCCAACGTCCTGACTTTC. It encodes CASSVLQGRSGANVLTF.